What follows is one T cell receptor (beta chain) and its context. The sample belongs to a study of T cells after posttransplantation cyclophosphamide. Libraries were prepared by immunoSEQ multiplex PCR; TCRdb keeps only in-frame clonotypes and omits some of them. The repertoire holds tens of thousands of clones, about 90% seen once, with around 3.2% in the top ten. Losses at the gene ends were 6 bases for V and 5 bases for J; bases not matched to a gene: 9. In germline, CDR1 is SQVTM, CDR2 ANQGSEA. The CDR3 spans 14 residues. The related graft donor's blood sample was taken on the day of bone marrow donation.

This receptor was identified in a woman aged 50 to 60 in good health and a related stem cell transplant donor. V is TRBV29-1 and J is TRBJ2-5, with TRBD2 matching 10 bases. Sequenced material: PBMCs. The CDR3: CSVIAGGPGETQYF. Here the CDR3 DNA reads TGCAGCGTCATAGCGGGGGGCCCCGGGGAGACCCAGTACTTC. The complete variable domain, with remaining parts taken from reference TRBV29-1 and TRBJ2-5, reads SAVISQKPSRDICQRGTSLTIQCQVDSQVTMMFWYRQQPGQSLTLIATANQGSEATYESGFVIDKFPISRPNLTFSTLTVSNMSPEDSSIYLCSVIAGGPGETQYFGPGTRLLVL.